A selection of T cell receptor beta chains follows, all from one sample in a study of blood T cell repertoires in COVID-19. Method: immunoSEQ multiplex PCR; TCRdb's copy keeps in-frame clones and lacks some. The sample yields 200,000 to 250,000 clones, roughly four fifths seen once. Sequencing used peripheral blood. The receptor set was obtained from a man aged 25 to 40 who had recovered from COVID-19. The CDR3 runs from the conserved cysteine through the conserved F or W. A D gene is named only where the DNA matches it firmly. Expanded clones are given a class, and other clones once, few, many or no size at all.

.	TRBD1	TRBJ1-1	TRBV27	CASSLGQGDEAFF	TGTGCCAGCAGTTTAGGACAGGGGGATGAAGCTTTCTTT
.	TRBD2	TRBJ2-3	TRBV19	CASSRGTSDADTQYF	TGTGCCAGTTCGAGGGGGACTAGCGACGCAGATACGCAGTATTTT
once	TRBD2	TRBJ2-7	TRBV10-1	CASTPGGKASYEQYF	TGCGCCAGCACCCCCGGGGGGAAGGCGTCCTACGAGCAGTACTTC
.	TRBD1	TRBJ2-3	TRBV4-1	CASSHSGQGTDTQYF	TGCGCCAGCAGCCATTCGGGACAGGGTACCGATACGCAGTATTTT
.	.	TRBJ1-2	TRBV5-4	CASSLAGGRYTF	TGTGCCAGCAGCTTGGCGGGGGGCCGCTACACCTTC
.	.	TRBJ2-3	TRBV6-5	CASRGRRHTDTQYF	TGTGCCAGCAGGGGCAGACGACACACAGATACGCAGTATTTT
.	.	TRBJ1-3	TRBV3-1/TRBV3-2	CASSQGNRVAGNTIYF	TGTGCCAGCAGCCAAGGGAATCGGGTCGCGGGAAACACCATATATTTT
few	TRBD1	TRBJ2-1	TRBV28	CASSPSSDRVHEQFF	TGTGCCAGCAGTCCCTCCTCCGACAGGGTCCATGAGCAGTTCTTC
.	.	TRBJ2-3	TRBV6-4	CASRTRTDTQYF	TGTGCCAGCAGGACCAGGACAGATACGCAGTATTTT
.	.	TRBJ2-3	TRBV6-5	CASRQTERGTDTQYF	TGTGCCAGCAGACAAACAGAGAGAGGCACAGATACGCAGTATTTT
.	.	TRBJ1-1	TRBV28	CASSPIYGLVSGEEAFF	TGTGCCAGCAGTCCGATATATGGCCTTGTTTCGGGGGAAGAAGCTTTCTTT
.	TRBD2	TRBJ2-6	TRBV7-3	CASSLAAPGLAGANVLTF	TGTGCCAGCAGCTTGGCGGCCCCGGGACTAGCTGGGGCCAACGTCCTGACTTTC
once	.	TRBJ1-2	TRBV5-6	CASSLDYYGYTF	TGTGCCAGCAGCTTGGACTATTATGGCTACACCTTC
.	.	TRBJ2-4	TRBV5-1	CASSLGQAKNIQYF	TGCGCCAGCAGCCTTGGGCAGGCCAAAAACATTCAGTACTTC
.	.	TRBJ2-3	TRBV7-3	CASSSGGGDTQYF	TGTGCCAGCAGCTCCGGGGGAGGAGATACGCAGTATTTT
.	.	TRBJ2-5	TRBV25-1	CASSEEFGTQYF	TGTGCCAGCAGTGAGGAGTTTGGGACCCAGTACTTC
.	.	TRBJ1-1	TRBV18	CASSPLEAGTEAFF	TGTGCCAGCTCACCATTGGAGGCAGGCACTGAAGCTTTCTTT
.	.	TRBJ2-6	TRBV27	CASSLGLQGPGANVLTF	TGTGCCAGCAGTTTAGGGCTGCAGGGTCCTGGGGCCAACGTCCTGACTTTC
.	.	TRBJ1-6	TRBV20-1	CSASQGLLPSPLHF	TGCAGTGCTAGTCAGGGGCTTCTTCCTTCACCCCTCCACTTT
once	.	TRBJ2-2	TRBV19	CASSVQGPNTGELFF	TGTGCCAGTAGTGTACAGGGCCCGAACACCGGGGAGCTGTTTTTT
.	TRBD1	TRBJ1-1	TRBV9	CASSPRQGAFTEAFF	TGTGCCAGCAGCCCACGACAGGGGGCGTTCACTGAAGCTTTCTTT